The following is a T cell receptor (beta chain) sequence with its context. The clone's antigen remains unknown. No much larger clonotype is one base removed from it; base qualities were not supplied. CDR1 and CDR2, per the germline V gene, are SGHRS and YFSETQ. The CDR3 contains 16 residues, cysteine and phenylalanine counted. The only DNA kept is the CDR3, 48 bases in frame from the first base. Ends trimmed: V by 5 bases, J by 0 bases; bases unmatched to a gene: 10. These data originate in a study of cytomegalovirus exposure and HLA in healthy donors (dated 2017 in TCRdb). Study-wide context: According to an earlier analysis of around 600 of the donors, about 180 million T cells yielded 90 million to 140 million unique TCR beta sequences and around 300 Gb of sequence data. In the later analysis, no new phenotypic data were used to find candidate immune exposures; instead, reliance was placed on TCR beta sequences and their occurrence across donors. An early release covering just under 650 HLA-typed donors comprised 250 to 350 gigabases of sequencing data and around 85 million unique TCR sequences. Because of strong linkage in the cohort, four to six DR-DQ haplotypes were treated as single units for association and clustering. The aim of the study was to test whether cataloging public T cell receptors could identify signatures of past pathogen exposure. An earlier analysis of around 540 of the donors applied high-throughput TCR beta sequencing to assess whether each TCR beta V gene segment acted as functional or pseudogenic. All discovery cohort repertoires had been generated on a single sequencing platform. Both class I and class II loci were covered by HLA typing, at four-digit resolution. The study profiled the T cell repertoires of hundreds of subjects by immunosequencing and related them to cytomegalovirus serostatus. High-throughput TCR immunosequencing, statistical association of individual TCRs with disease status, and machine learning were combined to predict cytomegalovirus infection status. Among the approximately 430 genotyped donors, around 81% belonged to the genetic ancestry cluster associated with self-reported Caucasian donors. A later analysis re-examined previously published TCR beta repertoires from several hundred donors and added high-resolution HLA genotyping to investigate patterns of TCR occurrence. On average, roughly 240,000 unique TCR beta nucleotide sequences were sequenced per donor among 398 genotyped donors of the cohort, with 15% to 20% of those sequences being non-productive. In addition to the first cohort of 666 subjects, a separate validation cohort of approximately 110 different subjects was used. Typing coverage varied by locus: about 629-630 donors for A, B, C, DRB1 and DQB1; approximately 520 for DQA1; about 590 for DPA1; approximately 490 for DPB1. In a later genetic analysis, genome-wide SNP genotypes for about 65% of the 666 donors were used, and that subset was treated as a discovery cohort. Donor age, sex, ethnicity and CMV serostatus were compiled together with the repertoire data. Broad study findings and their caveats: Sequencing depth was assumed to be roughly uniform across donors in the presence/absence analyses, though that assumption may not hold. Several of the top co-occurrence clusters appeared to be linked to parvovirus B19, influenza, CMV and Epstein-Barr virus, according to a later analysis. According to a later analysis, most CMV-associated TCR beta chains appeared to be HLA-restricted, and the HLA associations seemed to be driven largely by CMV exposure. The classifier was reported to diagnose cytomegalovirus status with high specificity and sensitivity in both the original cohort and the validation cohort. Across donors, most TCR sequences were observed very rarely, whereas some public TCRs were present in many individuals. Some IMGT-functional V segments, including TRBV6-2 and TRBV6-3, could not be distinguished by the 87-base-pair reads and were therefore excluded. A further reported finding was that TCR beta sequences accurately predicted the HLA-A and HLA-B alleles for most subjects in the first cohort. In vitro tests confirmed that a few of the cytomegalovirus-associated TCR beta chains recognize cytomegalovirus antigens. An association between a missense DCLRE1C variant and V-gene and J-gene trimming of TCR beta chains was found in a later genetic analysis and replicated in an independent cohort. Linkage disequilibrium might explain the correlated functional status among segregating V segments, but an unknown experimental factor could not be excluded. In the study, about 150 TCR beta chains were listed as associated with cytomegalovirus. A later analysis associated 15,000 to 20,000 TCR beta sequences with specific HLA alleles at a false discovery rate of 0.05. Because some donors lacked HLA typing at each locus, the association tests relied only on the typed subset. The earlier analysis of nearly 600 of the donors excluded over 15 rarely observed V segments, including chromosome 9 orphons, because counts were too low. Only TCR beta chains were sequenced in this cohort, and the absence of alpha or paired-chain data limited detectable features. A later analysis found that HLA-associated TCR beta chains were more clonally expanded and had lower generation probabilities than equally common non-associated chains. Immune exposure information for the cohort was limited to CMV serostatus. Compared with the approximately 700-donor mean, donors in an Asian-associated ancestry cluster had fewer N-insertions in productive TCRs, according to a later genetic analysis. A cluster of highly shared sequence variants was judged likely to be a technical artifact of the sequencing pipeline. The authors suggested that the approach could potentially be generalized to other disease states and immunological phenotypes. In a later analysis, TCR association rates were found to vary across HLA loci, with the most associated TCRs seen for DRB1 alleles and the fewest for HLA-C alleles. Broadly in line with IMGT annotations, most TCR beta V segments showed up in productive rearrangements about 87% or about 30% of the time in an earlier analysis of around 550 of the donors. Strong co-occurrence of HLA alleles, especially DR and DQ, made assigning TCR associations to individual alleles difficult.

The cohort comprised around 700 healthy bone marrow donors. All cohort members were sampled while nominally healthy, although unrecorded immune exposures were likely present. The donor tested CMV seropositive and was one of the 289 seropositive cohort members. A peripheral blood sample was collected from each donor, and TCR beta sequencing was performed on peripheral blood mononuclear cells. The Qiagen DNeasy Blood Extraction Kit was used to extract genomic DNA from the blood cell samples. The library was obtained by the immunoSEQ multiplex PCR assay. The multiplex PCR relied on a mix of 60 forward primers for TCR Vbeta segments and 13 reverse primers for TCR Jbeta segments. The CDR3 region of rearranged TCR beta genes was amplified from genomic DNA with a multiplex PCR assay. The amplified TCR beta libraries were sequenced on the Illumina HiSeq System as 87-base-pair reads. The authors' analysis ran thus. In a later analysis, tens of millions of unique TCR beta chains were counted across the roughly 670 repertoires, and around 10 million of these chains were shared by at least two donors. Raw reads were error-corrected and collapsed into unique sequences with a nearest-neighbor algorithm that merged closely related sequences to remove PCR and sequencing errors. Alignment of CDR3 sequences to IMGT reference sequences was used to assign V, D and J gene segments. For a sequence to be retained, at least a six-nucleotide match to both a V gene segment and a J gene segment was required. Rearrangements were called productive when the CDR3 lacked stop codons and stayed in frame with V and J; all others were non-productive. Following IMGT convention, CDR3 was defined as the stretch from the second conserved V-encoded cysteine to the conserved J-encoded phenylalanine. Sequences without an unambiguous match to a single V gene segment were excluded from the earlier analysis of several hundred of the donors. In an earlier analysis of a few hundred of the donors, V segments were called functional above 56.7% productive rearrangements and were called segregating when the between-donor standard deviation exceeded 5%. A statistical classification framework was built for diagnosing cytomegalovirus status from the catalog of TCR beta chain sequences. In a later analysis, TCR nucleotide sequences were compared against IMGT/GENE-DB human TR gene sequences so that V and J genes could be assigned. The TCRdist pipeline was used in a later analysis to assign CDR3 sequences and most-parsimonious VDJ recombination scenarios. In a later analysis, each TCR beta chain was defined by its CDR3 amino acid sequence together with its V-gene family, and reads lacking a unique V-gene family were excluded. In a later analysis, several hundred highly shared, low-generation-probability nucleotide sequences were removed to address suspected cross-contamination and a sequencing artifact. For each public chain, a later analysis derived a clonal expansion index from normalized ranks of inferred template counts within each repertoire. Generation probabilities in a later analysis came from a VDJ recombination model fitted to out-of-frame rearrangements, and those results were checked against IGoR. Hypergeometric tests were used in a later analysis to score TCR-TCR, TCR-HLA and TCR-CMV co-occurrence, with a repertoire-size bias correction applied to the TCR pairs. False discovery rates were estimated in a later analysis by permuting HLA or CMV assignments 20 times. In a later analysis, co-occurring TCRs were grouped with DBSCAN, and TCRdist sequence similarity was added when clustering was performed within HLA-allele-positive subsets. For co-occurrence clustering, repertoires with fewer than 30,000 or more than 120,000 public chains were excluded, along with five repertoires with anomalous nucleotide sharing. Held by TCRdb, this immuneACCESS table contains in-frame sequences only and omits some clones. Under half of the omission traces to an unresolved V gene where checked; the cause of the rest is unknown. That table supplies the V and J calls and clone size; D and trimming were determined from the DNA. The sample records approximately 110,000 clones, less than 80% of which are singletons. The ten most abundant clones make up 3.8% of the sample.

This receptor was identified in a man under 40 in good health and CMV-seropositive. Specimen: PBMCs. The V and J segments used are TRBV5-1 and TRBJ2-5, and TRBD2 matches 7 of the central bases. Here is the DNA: TGCGCCAGCAGTGTCGGGGCTAGCGGTGACCAAGAGACCCAGTACTTC. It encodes CASSVGASGDQETQYF.